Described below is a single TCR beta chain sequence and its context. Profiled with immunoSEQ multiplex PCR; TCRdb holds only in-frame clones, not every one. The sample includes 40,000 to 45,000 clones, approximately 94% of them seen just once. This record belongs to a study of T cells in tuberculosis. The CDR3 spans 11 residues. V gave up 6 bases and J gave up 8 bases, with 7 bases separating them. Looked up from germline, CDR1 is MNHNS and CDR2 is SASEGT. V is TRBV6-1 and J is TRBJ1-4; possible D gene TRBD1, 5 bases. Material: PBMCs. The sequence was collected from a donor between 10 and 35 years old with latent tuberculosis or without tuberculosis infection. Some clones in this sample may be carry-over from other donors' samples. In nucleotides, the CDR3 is TGTGCCAGCAGGTCAGGGGAAAAACTGTTTTTT. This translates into CASRSGEKLFF.